The 10 T cell receptor beta chains below come from one sample, sequenced in a study of T-cell memory formation after mild COVID-19. From the 5' RACE reads, TCRdb called clonotypes with MiXCR, one entry per CDR3 protein. The sample contains around 430,000 distinct CDR3 sequences, approximately 15% of which appear only once. Specimen: PBMCs or a T cell subset sorted from them (not recorded which). Every receptor here comes from a man between 18 and 35 years old who had mild COVID-19 (a few samples of this study predate the infection). Cell type and time point are not known.

This clonotype has more than one count but fewer than ten. Here the CDR3 DNA reads TGTGCCATCAGTGAGTCTGAGATTATCAAGCCCCAGCATTTT. Protein: CAISESEIIKPQHF. The chain uses TRBV10-3 and TRBJ1-5; D gene uncertain. The V gene's germline CDR1 is ENHRY and CDR2 SYGVKD. V was shortened by 0 bases and J by 8 bases, with 11 bases between the two germline ends. The CDR3 length is 14 residues.

The genes are TRBV6-5 and TRBJ2-3; D remains unclear. Looked up from germline, CDR1 is MNHEY and CDR2 is SVGAGI. The CDR3 totals 15 residues. V lost 0 bases and J lost 5, with 12 bases in between. The CDR3 region has the DNA TGTGCCAGCAGTTACTCTGGCCCAGAATTAGATACGCAGTATTTT. This sequence encodes CASSYSGPELDTQYF.

This clonotype was observed a handful of times. V and J are TRBV6-5 and TRBJ1-1, with D possibly TRBD1 on 6 matching bases. The V end was cut by 6 bases, the J end by 3 bases, with 20 bases between. The CDR3 loop spans 16 amino acids. The germline V gene encodes CDR1 MNHEY and CDR2 SVGAGI. The CDR3 coding sequence is TGTGCCAGCAGCCGAGTCCCAGGGGCTGGGGACACTGAAGCTTTCTTT. Protein: CASSRVPGAGDTEAFF.

This chain links TRBV12-3 or TRBV12-4 with TRBJ2-3, with D perhaps TRBD2 (6 bases). This CDR3 comprises 14 residues. Trimming pared 7 bases from V and 13 bases from J, leaving 24 bases between. CDR3 amino acids: CASTGTHGGLKKYF. The CDR3 DNA is TGTGCCAGCACCGGGACTCACGGGGGTTTAAAGAAGTATTTT.

The J gene is TRBJ1-1, the V gene TRBV4-3, with TRBD1 as a possible D gene (6 bases). CDR3 length: 14 residues. V was trimmed by 3 bases and J by 4 bases, leaving 12 bases between them. CDR1 LGHNA and CDR2 YSLEER come from the germline V gene. CDR3 DNA sequence: TGCGCCAGCAGCCAGCAGGGGTGGGGCACTGAAGCTTTCTTT. Its translation is CASSQQGWGTEAFF.

In its sample, this clonotype was seen many times. The V gene is TRBV5-4, the J gene TRBJ1-1, with a possible D match to TRBD1 (6 bases). Germline CDR1 and CDR2: SGHNT and YYREEE (reference sequence). The CDR3 contains 15 residues. V lost 2 bases and J lost 7, with 18 bases in between. CDR3 sequence (DNA): TGTGCCAGCAGCTTTGAGATCGGGGGGCAGGGTGAAGCTTTCTTT. Translated, it gives CASSFEIGGQGEAFF.

The chain links TRBV4-3 to TRBJ1-5; 7 bases are shared with TRBD1. CDR3 length: 16 amino acids. CDR1 is LGHNA and CDR2 is YSLEER in the germline V gene. V dropped 0 bases and J dropped 5; count of bases not matched to a gene: 7. CDR3 nucleotides: TGCGCCAGCAGCCAAGAATCAGGGGGAAGGTATCAGCCCCAGCATTTT. Residues: CASSQESGGRYQPQHF.

This clonotype was counted only a few times. V usage is TRBV20-1 and J usage is TRBJ1-4, with D maybe TRBD1 (5 bases). Between the trimmed V and J ends, which lost 5 bases and 6 bases, there was a span of 16 bases. Germline V gene lookup returns CDR1 DFQATT and CDR2 SNEGSKA (reference sequence). The CDR3 runs 14 residues. CDR3 protein: CSAAKGERDEKLFF. The CDR3 bases are TGCAGTGCTGCTAAAGGGGAGAGGGATGAAAAACTGTTTTTT.

The CDR3 DNA reads TGTGCCAGCAGTTTGAGCGGGGGGGCTGGCACAGATACGCAGTATTTT. Its protein product is CASSLSGGAGTDTQYF. The chain combines TRBV12-3 or TRBV12-4 with TRBJ2-3; 10 nucleotides line up with TRBD2. This CDR3 region has 16 residues. J was trimmed by 1 base and V by 3 bases; bases with no gene match: 4.

This clonotype was seen a handful of times. The gene calls are TRBV7-9 and TRBJ1-6, with a possible D match to TRBD1 (6 bases). V lost 5 bases, J lost 7 bases, and 12 bases lay in between. CDR1 and CDR2 from the germline V gene are SEHNR and FQNEAQ (reference sequence). The CDR3 contains 14 residues. DNA for the CDR3: TGTGCCAGCAGCCGGCGACAGGCGAATTCACCCCTCCACTTT. Protein: CASSRRQANSPLHF.